Shown below are 4 T cell receptor beta chains from a single sample sequenced in a study of early T cells in non-severe SARS-CoV-2 infection. TCRdb ran MiXCR on the 5' RACE reads and lists one entry per CDR3 protein. The table includes tens of thousands of distinct CDR3 sequences, around 10% detected once. This material consisted of whole blood, taken at baseline. The receptors were sampled from an adult who was a healthcare worker with PCR-confirmed SARS-CoV-2 infection or an uninfected control (not recorded which).

This clonotype was picked up many times. This sequence joins TRBV2 and TRBJ2-5; unclear D gene. Between the trimmed V and J ends, which lost 2 bases and 1 base, there was a span of 8 bases. Germline values: CDR1 SNHLY, CDR2 FYNNEI. The CDR3 loop spans 14 amino acids. CDR3 region: CASSESHIQETQYF. CDR3 DNA sequence: TGTGCCAGCAGTGAATCTCATATCCAAGAGACCCAGTACTTC.

This clonotype occurred a few times. The chain uses TRBV20-1 and TRBJ1-6; a possible D gene is TRBD1 (6 bases). Germline CDR1 is DFQATT and CDR2 is SNEGSKA (reference sequence). V shed 5 bases and J shed 3 bases, with 14 bases lying between them. This CDR3 spans 15 amino acids. The CDR3 sequence: CSALRRQDYNSPLHF. CDR3 bases: TGCAGTGCTCTTCGGCGACAGGACTATAATTCACCCCTCCACTTT.

This clonotype has ten or more counts. The chain combines TRBV7-8 with TRBJ2-7; a weak D match, TRBD2 (5 bases). From germline, CDR1 is SGHVS and CDR2 FQNEAQ. V was trimmed by 1 base and J by 9 bases, leaving 13 bases between them. The CDR3 length is 13 residues. The chain's CDR3 is CASSLGEITWQYF. CDR3 nucleotides: TGTGCCAGCAGCTTAGGGGAGATCACCTGGCAGTACTTC.

This clonotype was seen at least ten times. V and J are TRBV5-5 and TRBJ2-1, with 9 bases lining up with TRBD1. With V trimmed by 6 bases and J by 11 bases, 6 bases remained unmatched. The CDR3 contains 12 residues. Germline loops: CDR1 SGHKS, CDR2 YYEKEE (reference sequence). CDR3 nucleotide sequence: TGTGCCAGCATCCAGGACAGGGGCCAGCAGTTCTTC. This codes for CASIQDRGQQFF.